Below, 9 T cell receptor beta chains from the same sample are listed, as sequenced in a study of PD-1 blockade in classical Hodgkin lymphoma. Brentuximab vedotin exposure varied, and every patient relapsed after autologous stem cell transplantation. Using immunoSEQ multiplex PCR, the repertoire was profiled, and TCRdb retains in-frame clones only, with some absent. Here the sample spans about 100,000 clones, 89% being singletons. The sample here was peripheral blood mononuclear cells (PBMCs), taken before the second cycle of nivolumab. The receptor set was obtained from a human donor with classical Hodgkin lymphoma.

The chain recombines TRBV5-6 with TRBJ2-5; D is ambiguous. This CDR3 spans 14 amino acids. CDR1 SGHDT and CDR2 YYEEEE come from the germline V gene. Trimming pared 3 bases from V and 2 bases from J, leaving 11 bases between. CDR3 DNA sequence: TGTGCCAGCAGCTGGGGAAGCATTCAAGAGACCCAGTACTTC. Amino acid sequence: CASSWGSIQETQYF.

This clone was detected once. The chain is built from TRBV2 and TRBJ2-7, with a weak D call TRBD2 (5 bases). The V and J ends lost 3 bases and 2 bases respectively, with 14 bases between them. Germline lookup yields CDR1 SNHLY and CDR2 FYNNEI. This CDR3 has 15 amino acids. In nucleotides, the CDR3 is TGTGCCAGCAGTGATGCGGGTATTAATCCCTACGAGCAGTACTTC. Translated, it gives CASSDAGINPYEQYF.

The chain employs TRBV7-2 and TRBJ2-4; weak D call: TRBD1 (5 bases). The CDR3 sequence is 15 residues long. Germline lookup yields CDR1 SGHTA and CDR2 FQGNSA. The V and J ends lost 3 bases and 5 bases respectively, with 14 bases between them. The CDR3 nucleotides are TGTGCCAGCAGCTTGGGGCCAGGGCCCCAAAACATTCAGTACTTC. This codes for CASSLGPGPQNIQYF.

V is TRBV2 and J is TRBJ1-5; 11 bases align to TRBD1. With 6 bases clipped from V and 2 bases from J, the junction kept 6 bases outside the gene matches. The CDR3 runs to 16 residues. From germline, CDR1 is SNHLY and CDR2 FYNNEI. For the CDR3, the DNA is TGTGCCAGCAGAAAGGGGACAGGGGGTGGCAATCAGCCCCAGCATTTT. This gives the protein CASRKGTGGGNQPQHF.

The rearrangement uses TRBV6-5 and TRBJ2-7; D is perhaps TRBD2 (6 bases). Trimming took off 4 bases at V and 4 bases at J, with 14 bases between the two ends. Germline V lookup: CDR1 MNHEY, CDR2 SVGAGI. The CDR3 loop spans 14 amino acids. The chain's CDR3 is CASSLRDGTYEQYF. CDR3 DNA sequence: TGTGCCAGCAGTTTGCGGGACGGTACATACGAGCAGTACTTC.

This clone was detected a few times. The chain couples TRBV4-2 to TRBJ2-3; a weak D match, TRBD2 (5 bases). V lost 0 bases to trimming and J lost 0 bases, with 10 bases between them. Germline CDR1 is LGHNA and CDR2 is YNFKEQ. The CDR3 loop spans 16 amino acids. Here the CDR3 reads CASSQEFGISTDTQYF. CDR3 coding DNA: TGTGCCAGCAGCCAAGAGTTCGGGATAAGCACAGATACGCAGTATTTT.

V is TRBV7-2 and J is TRBJ1-1, with D possibly being TRBD1 (5 bases). Germline-derived CDR1 and CDR2 are SGHTA and FQGNSA. V lost 3 bases, J lost 4 bases, and 12 bases lay in between. The CDR3 runs 14 residues. The CDR3 spells CASSFAGRGTEAFF. CDR3 DNA sequence: TGTGCCAGCAGCTTTGCGGGAAGGGGCACTGAAGCTTTCTTT.

The V gene is TRBV20-1, the J gene TRBJ2-7; unclear D gene. The germline gives CDR1 DFQATT, CDR2 SNEGSKA (reference sequence). This CDR3 contains 11 residues. The CDR3 DNA sequence: TGCTCCTCGGGCCTAGTCTACGAGCAGTACTTC. Its translation: CSSGLVYEQYF.

This chain links TRBV28 with TRBJ2-2, with 11 bases identical to TRBD2. Germline lookup yields CDR1 MDHEN and CDR2 SYDVKM. The CDR3 has 16 amino acids. V lost 5 bases, J lost 4 bases, and 6 bases stayed unmatched. CDR3 bases: TGTGCCAGCAGTCTGATAGCGGGAGGGCTCACCGGGGAGCTGTTTTTT. It encodes CASSLIAGGLTGELFF. Supplemented by reference TRBV28 and TRBJ2-2, the full variable domain reads DVKVTQSSRYLVKRTGEKVFLECVQDMDHENMFWYRQDPGLGLRLIYFSYDVKMKEKGDIPEGYSVSREKKERFSLILESASTNQTSMYLCASSLIAGGLTGELFFGEGSRLTVL.